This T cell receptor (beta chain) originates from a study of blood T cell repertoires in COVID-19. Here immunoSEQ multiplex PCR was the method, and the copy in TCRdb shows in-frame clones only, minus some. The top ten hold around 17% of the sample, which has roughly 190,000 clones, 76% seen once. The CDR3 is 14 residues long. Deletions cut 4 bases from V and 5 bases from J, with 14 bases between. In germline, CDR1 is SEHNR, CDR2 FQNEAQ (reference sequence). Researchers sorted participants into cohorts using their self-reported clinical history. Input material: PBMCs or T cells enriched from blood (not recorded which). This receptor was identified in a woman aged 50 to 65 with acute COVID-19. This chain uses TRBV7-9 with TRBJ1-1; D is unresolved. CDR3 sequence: CASSYGAGRTEAFF. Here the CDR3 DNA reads TGTGCCAGCAGCTATGGCGCGGGCCGGACTGAAGCTTTCTTT.